This T cell receptor (beta chain) was documented in a study of control samples from healthy donors and cancer patients. Assay used: immunoSEQ multiplex PCR; TCRdb lists only in-frame clones, some missing. Of under 150,000 clones listed, 80% to 90% were seen once; the top ten hold 7% to 10%. The germline CDR1 and CDR2 sequences are MGHRA and YSYEKL. V shed 2 bases, J shed 1 base, and the junction held 9 bases outside the gene matches. The CDR3 is made up of 17 amino acids. The sequenced sample was blood. The receptor comes from a man in his forties or fifties in good health. The chain uses TRBV4-1 and TRBJ2-7; 9 bases line up with TRBD2. Written as DNA, the CDR3 is TGCGCCAGCAGCCAATTCAAGAGCGGGGGGTTATCCTACGAGCAGTACTTC. Protein sequence: CASSQFKSGGLSYEQYF.